This T cell receptor beta chain was captured by sequencing in a study of cytomegalovirus exposure and HLA in healthy donors. Vbeta (60) and Jbeta (13) primers were used in the PCR. Per the original data handling: Approximately 9.9 million of around 85 million unique TCR beta chains were shared, per a later count. Assay: immunoSEQ multiplex PCR; the TCRdb copy retains only in-frame clones and omits some. V, J and clone size are taken as reported in that table, and D and trimming were inferred from the DNA itself. This table holds around 120,000 clones. In the case of this clone: Its target is unknown.

Study conclusions and caveats: The authors confirmed in vitro that three CMV-associated chains were specific for CMV antigens. Follow-up analysis later connected one missense variant in DCLRE1C with trimming of TCR beta V- and J-genes. TCR sequences were mostly rare, though some public TCRs occurred in many donors.

Germline lookup yields CDR1 SQVTM and CDR2 ANQGSEA. Trimming removed 4 bases at V and 8 bases at J, with 11 bases between. CDR3 length equals 11 residues. The J gene is TRBJ1-2, the V gene TRBV29-1; a possible D gene is TRBD1 (5 bases). Sequenced: PBMCs. The TCR comes from a man between 18 and 29 years old in good health and CMV-seronegative. CDR3 residues: CSVVQAGGYTF. The CDR3 DNA is TGCAGCGTTGTACAGGCCGGGGGCTACACCTTC. The full variable domain, with the rest looked up from reference TRBV29-1 and TRBJ1-2, is SAVISQKPSRDICQRGTSLTIQCQVDSQVTMMFWYRQQPGQSLTLIATANQGSEATYESGFVIDKFPISRPNLTFSTLTVSNMSPEDSSIYLCSVVQAGGYTFGSGTRLTVV.